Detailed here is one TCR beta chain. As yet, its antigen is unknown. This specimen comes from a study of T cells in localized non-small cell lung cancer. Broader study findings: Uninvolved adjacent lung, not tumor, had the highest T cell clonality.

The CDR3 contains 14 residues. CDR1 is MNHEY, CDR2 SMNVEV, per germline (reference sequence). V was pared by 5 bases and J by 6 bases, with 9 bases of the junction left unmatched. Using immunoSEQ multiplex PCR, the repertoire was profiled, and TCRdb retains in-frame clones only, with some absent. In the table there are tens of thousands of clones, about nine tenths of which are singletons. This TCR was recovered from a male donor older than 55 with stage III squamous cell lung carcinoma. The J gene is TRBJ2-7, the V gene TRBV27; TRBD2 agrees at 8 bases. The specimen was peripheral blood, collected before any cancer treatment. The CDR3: CASSRTGGGGEQYF. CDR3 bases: TGTGCCAGCAGTCGCACGGGGGGGGGCGGCGAGCAGTACTTC.